The 24 T cell receptor beta chains reported below all come from one sample, sequenced in a study of T cells in Graves' hyperthyroidism and ophthalmopathy (dated by TCRdb to about 2019). Preparation of the library involved multiplex PCR. The reads were generated on an Illumina HiSeq 2000. The TCR beta CDR3 regions were amplified from the RNA transcripts. The TCR CDR3 was subjected to a first round of RT-PCR using the HTBI primer set and the Qiagen OneStep RT-PCR kit. TCRdb ran its own pipeline on the public reads, namely fastp trimming at Q25 and MiXCR clone calling, and kept in-frame beta chains. Each entry is one CDR3 protein sequence, shown with its most common DNA and genes. This sample holds roughly 350,000 distinct CDR3 sequences; roughly an eighth were observed only once. The top ten constitute 34% of the sample. The sequenced sample consisted of blood. The receptors derive from a woman in her forties with Graves' ophthalmopathy.

This clonotype was counted many times. The V and J genes are TRBV2 and TRBJ1-1; TRBD1 might be the D (6 bases). The CDR3 covers 13 residues. Germline V lookup: CDR1 SNHLY, CDR2 FYNNEI. V was trimmed by 6 bases and J by 0 bases, leaving 8 bases between them. CDR3 region: CASSRQVNTEAFF. In DNA form, the CDR3 reads TGTGCCAGCAGCCGACAGGTGAACACTGAAGCTTTCTTT.

In DNA form, the CDR3 reads TGTGCCAGCAGTTTTCCGATTGCCGCATCTGATCTCGCAGATACGCAGTATTTT. It is translated as CASSFPIAASDLADTQYF. The J gene is TRBJ2-3, the V gene TRBV28; D is ambiguous. There are 18 residues in the CDR3. Per germline, CDR1 MDHEN and CDR2 SYDVKM. Trimming took off 3 bases at V and 4 bases at J, with 23 bases between the two ends.

The V call is TRBV6-1, the J call TRBJ2-7; TRBD2 matches 11 bases. In germline, CDR1 is MNHNS, CDR2 SASEGT. The CDR3 extends over 15 amino acids. After removal of 6 bases from V and 4 bases from J, the junction contained 8 bases not matched to a gene. The CDR3 coding sequence is TGTGCCAGCAGCCCCCGGACTAGCGGGTCATACGAGCAGTACTTC. It specifies CASSPRTSGSYEQYF.

The chain recombines TRBV7-2 with TRBJ2-7; D is undetermined. The CDR3 is made up of 13 amino acids. V lost 5 bases and J lost 2, with 10 bases in between. The V gene's germline CDR1 is SGHTA and CDR2 FQGNSA. CDR3 DNA: TGTGCCAGCAGCCTCGACGTAGCCTACGAGCAGTACTTC. Its translation: CASSLDVAYEQYF.

This clonotype came up many times. The chain joins TRBV12-3 or TRBV12-4 to TRBJ1-6; D is possibly TRBD1 (6 bases). With 5 bases removed from V and 0 bases from J, the gap between germline ends came to 11 bases. This CDR3 contains 16 residues. CDR3 loop: CASSRTRGSYNSPLHF. The CDR3 DNA reads TGTGCCAGCAGTCGGACCAGGGGCTCCTATAATTCACCCCTCCACTTT.

The gene calls are TRBV6-1 and TRBJ1-3, with a tentative D call TRBD1 (5 bases). There are 13 residues in the CDR3. Germline V gene sequence: CDR1 MNHNS, CDR2 SASEGT. V dropped 1 base and J dropped 8 bases, with 9 bases sitting between them. The CDR3 DNA is TGTGCCAGCAGTGAAGTTGGGGGATACACCATATATTTT. Encoded protein: CASSEVGGYTIYF.

The sample holds many counts of this clonotype. V and J are TRBV6-1 and TRBJ1-5; no firm D call. CDR3 length equals 15 residues. CDR1 MNHNS and CDR2 SASEGT come from the germline V gene. V dropped 2 bases and J dropped 3 bases, with 11 bases sitting between them. CDR3 residues: CASSELTVPNQPQHF. The CDR3 DNA sequence: TGTGCCAGCAGTGAACTTACGGTCCCCAATCAGCCCCAGCATTTT.

This clonotype was detected ten times or more. The chain employs TRBV6-1 and TRBJ1-1; D is unclear. Trimming took 5 bases from V and 1 from J, leaving 17 bases between them. The CDR3 has 16 amino acids. Germline-derived CDR1 and CDR2 are MNHNS and SASEGT. CDR3 in DNA: TGTGCCAGCAGTTACGATATCCGGTTCGGGAACACTGAAGCTTTCTTT. It specifies CASSYDIRFGNTEAFF.

CDR3 in DNA: TGTGCCAGTAGTATTTGGGGAGGTGGCTACACCTTC. It is translated as CASSIWGGGYTF. V gene TRBV19 combines with J gene TRBJ1-2; D is unclear. The V gene's germline CDR1 is LNHDA and CDR2 SQIVND (reference sequence). Trimming left V 3 bases short and J 7 bases short, with 9 bases between. The CDR3 runs 12 residues.

This clonotype has at least ten counts. The gene calls are TRBV12-3 or TRBV12-4 and TRBJ1-5; no definite D call. V shed 2 bases and J shed 0 bases, with 5 bases lying between them. The CDR3 is made up of 14 amino acids. CDR3 amino acids: CASSLFSSNQPQHF. As DNA, the CDR3 is TGTGCCAGCAGTTTATTCTCTAGCAATCAGCCCCAGCATTTT.

This clonotype has ten or more counts. V gene TRBV5-1 combines with J gene TRBJ2-3; D is unclear. The V end lost 4 bases, the J end lost 1 base, and 10 bases lay between the germline ends. CDR1 is SGHRS, CDR2 YFSETQ, per germline. The CDR3 consists of 14 residues. CDR3 loop: CASSLTGRTDTQYF. The CDR3 DNA reads TGCGCCAGCAGCCTGACCGGGCGCACAGATACGCAGTATTTT.

The genes are TRBV10-2 and TRBJ2-5, with D possibly matching TRBD2 (5 bases). Trimming stripped 7 bases from V and 7 bases from J, with 16 bases between. Germline V lookup: CDR1 WSHSY, CDR2 SAAADI. This CDR3 spans 13 amino acids. CDR3 protein: CASMGEELGTQYF. In DNA form, the CDR3 reads TGCGCCAGCATGGGAGAGGAATTAGGGACCCAGTACTTC.

This clonotype was found many times. The V gene is TRBV11-2, the J gene TRBJ2-1; 9 bases are shared with TRBD1. Trimming removed 3 bases from V and 7 bases from J; junction bases left unmatched: 10. Germline lookup yields CDR1 SGHAT and CDR2 FQNNGV. CDR3 length: 16 residues. CDR3 region: CASSFTRAQGANEQFF. In DNA form, the CDR3 reads TGTGCCAGCAGCTTCACCCGGGCACAGGGGGCGAATGAGCAGTTCTTC.

J is TRBJ2-1 and V is TRBV6-2 or TRBV6-3; 13 bases match TRBD2. Germline CDR1 MNHEY, CDR2 SVGEGT. CDR3 length: 15 residues. The trim removed 4 bases at V and 7 bases at J, leaving 4 bases unmatched. CDR3 residues: CASSSTSGRSNEQFF. The CDR3 DNA reads TGTGCCAGCAGTTCGACTAGCGGGAGGAGTAATGAGCAGTTCTTC.

This clonotype was counted a few times. The chain links TRBV24-1 to TRBJ2-2; TRBD1 might be the D (6 bases). The CDR3 length is 15 residues. Germline CDR1 reads KGHDR; CDR2 reads SFDVKD. Trimming took off 4 bases at V and 4 bases at J, with 12 bases between the two ends. The CDR3 sequence is CATSDPQGPTGELFF. CDR3 bases: TGTGCCACCAGTGACCCACAGGGTCCCACCGGGGAGCTGTTTTTT.

As for this clonotype: A read error is possible here, since a much larger clone lies one base away. The chain carries TRBV7-9 and TRBJ2-7; D ambiguous. Trimming pared 7 bases from V and 0 bases from J, leaving 19 bases between. CDR3 length equals 16 residues. Germline CDR1 and CDR2: SEHNR and FQNEAQ (reference sequence). CDR3 bases: TGTGCCAGCATCGCCCTCCGGGCAGGAACCTCCTACGAGCAGTACTTC. Residues: CASIALRAGTSYEQYF. Using reference TRBV7-9 and TRBJ2-7 for the parts outside the CDR3, the full variable domain is DTGVSQNPRHKITKRGQNVTFRCDPISEHNRLYWYRQTLGQGPEFLTYFQNEAQLEKSRLLSDRFSAERPKGSFSTLEIQRTEQGDSAMYLCASIALRAGTSYEQYFGPGTRLTVT.

This clonotype was found many times. The rearrangement links TRBV5-1 to TRBJ1-2, with 7 bases aligning to TRBD1. J gave up 9 bases and V 6 bases, and 11 bases lay outside the gene matches. CDR1 is SGHRS, CDR2 YFSETQ, per germline. The CDR3 contains 13 residues. The CDR3: CASTRGTEDSYTF. In DNA form, the CDR3 reads TGCGCCAGCACACGCGGGACAGAGGACAGCTACACCTTC.

The table lists this clonotype with many counts. The J gene is TRBJ1-6, the V gene TRBV29-1; tentatively, D is TRBD1 (6 bases). Germline loops: CDR1 SQVTM, CDR2 ANQGSEA. Trimming shortened V by 6 bases and J by 8 bases, and 14 bases separated the two germline ends. The CDR3 is made up of 13 amino acids. CDR3 region: CSVSGGRDSPLHF. CDR3 coding DNA: TGCAGCGTCTCCGGGGGGCGGGATTCACCCCTCCACTTT.

In this sample, this clonotype turned up many times. This chain joins TRBV6-1 and TRBJ2-1; 10 bases line up with TRBD2. Germline CDR1 and CDR2: MNHNS and SASEGT. The CDR3 totals 15 residues. V was pared by 8 bases and J by 1 base, with 5 bases of the junction left unmatched. The CDR3 reads CASWGAGGSYNEQFF. CDR3 DNA: TGTGCCAGCTGGGGAGCGGGAGGGTCCTACAATGAGCAGTTCTTC.

This clonotype has at least ten counts. The chain joins TRBV29-1 to TRBJ1-2; 8 bases agree with TRBD1. The CDR3 consists of 12 residues. Germline trimming cut 4 bases from V and 8 bases from J; bases unmatched to any gene: 6. Germline V lookup: CDR1 SQVTM, CDR2 ANQGSEA. DNA of the CDR3: TGCAGCGTTGTATCTGGGACAGGAGGCTACACCTTC. As protein: CSVVSGTGGYTF. Using reference TRBV29-1 and TRBJ1-2 for the parts outside the CDR3, the full variable domain is SAVISQKPSRDICQRGTSLTIQCQVDSQVTMMFWYRQQPGQSLTLIATANQGSEATYESGFVIDKFPISRPNLTFSTLTVSNMSPEDSSIYLCSVVSGTGGYTFGSGTRLTVV.

This clonotype occurred a few times. A junction boundary mismatches the germline segment, possibly from a read error. This chain connects TRBV12-3 or TRBV12-4 to TRBJ1-1; 11 nucleotides line up with TRBD1. This CDR3 is 13 amino acids long. The DNA for the CDR3 is TGTGCCAGCAGTCGGACAGGGGGCACTGGAGCTTTCTTT. Encoded protein: CASSRTGGTGAFF.

This clonotype was picked up many times. V is TRBV10-3 and J is TRBJ2-3; D uncertain. The CDR3 contains 14 residues. V gave up 3 bases and J gave up 4 bases, with 11 bases separating them. Germline V lookup: CDR1 ENHRY, CDR2 SYGVKD. CDR3 sequence (DNA): TGTGCCATCAGTGACGACCCTCCCCCAGATACGCAGTATTTT. Translation: CAISDDPPPDTQYF.

This clonotype was recorded many times. V usage is TRBV6-1 and J usage is TRBJ1-1; 8 bases line up with TRBD1. Germline V lookup: CDR1 MNHNS, CDR2 SASEGT. The CDR3 covers 14 residues. The junction had 4 bases not matched to a gene; V was cut back by 4 bases and J by 3 bases. The CDR3 is CASSVGQGYTEAFF. The CDR3 bases are TGTGCCAGCAGTGTCGGACAGGGCTACACTGAAGCTTTCTTT.

This clonotype was seen at least ten times. J is TRBJ2-2 and V is TRBV11-2; D uncertain. V lost 1 base, J lost 5 bases, and 11 bases lay in between. The CDR3 runs 15 residues. The V gene's germline CDR1 is SGHAT and CDR2 FQNNGV. The CDR3 sequence: CASSLVHNPTGELFF. CDR3 nucleotides: TGTGCCAGCAGCTTAGTCCACAACCCGACCGGGGAGCTGTTTTTT.